The 2 T cell receptor beta chains below were found in one sample sequenced in a study of T cells in Graves' hyperthyroidism and ophthalmopathy. The investigators amplified TCR beta CDR3 regions from RNA transcripts. The HTBI primer set served for first-round RT-PCR of the TCR CDR3. TCRdb reprocessed the multiplex PCR reads via MiXCR and lists one record per CDR3 protein. The table shows a few hundred thousand distinct CDR3 sequences, with about a sixth occurring only once. Sequencing used blood. All receptors derive from a woman aged 25 to 45 with Graves' hyperthyroidism.

The V and J genes are TRBV7-3 and TRBJ2-5, with D uncertain. Germline loops: CDR1 SGHTA, CDR2 FQGTGA. The V gene lost 1 base and the J gene lost 5 bases, with 8 bases spanning the gap. The CDR3 sequence is 13 residues long. CDR3 residues: CASSLRAPETQYF. The CDR3 nucleotides are TGTGCCAGCAGCTTAAGGGCCCCGGAGACCCAGTACTTC.

This clonotype was counted ten times or more. This chain connects TRBV29-1 to TRBJ1-5; D is ambiguous. The germline CDR1 and CDR2 sequences are SQVTM and ANQGSEA. This CDR3 spans 15 amino acids. Between the trimmed V and J ends, which lost 4 bases and 5 bases, there was a span of 18 bases. The CDR3 protein is CSVVSSGGRDQPQHF. CDR3 in DNA: TGCAGCGTTGTTAGTTCAGGCGGGCGGGATCAGCCCCAGCATTTT.